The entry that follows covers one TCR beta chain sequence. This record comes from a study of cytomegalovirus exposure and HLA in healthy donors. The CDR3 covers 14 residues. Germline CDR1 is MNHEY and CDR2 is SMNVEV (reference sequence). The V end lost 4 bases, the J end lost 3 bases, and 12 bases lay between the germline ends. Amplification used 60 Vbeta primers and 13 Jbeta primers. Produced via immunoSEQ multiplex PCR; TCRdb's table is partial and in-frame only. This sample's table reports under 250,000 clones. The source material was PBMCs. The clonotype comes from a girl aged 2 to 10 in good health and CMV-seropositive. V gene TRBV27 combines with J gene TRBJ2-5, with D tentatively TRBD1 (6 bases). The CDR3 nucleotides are TGTGCCAGCAGTTCTGGGACAAACAAAGAGACCCAGTACTTC. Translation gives CASSSGTNKETQYF.